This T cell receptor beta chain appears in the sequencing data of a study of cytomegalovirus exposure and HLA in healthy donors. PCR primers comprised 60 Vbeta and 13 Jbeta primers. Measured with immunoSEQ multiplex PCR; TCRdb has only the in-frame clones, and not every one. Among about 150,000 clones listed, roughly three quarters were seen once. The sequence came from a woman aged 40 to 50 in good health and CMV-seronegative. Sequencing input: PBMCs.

CDR3 nucleotides: TGTGCCAGCAGCCAAGCCGAAGCTCCGAGCGGGGAGCTGTTTTTT. It is translated as CASSQAEAPSGELFF. The chain recombines TRBV11-3 with TRBJ2-2, with D hard to call. There are 15 residues in the CDR3. Germline V lookup: CDR1 SGHNT, CDR2 YENEEA. The germline V and J ends were trimmed by 5 bases and 7 bases, with 17 bases remaining between them. The full variable domain, rest sourced from reference TRBV11-3 and TRBJ2-2, is EAGVVQSPRYKIIEKKQPVAFWCNPISGHNTLYWYLQNLGQGPELLIRYENEEAVDDSQLPKDRFSAERLKGVDSTLKIQPAELGDSAVYLCASSQAEAPSGELFFGEGSRLTVL.